The TCR beta chain under discussion was sequenced for a study of vaccination effects on CD4 cells after COVID-19. Overall study context: Every well housed around 2 million PBMC, which grew in culture alongside around 10 IU/ml IL-2 and 10 ug/ml peptides.

A word on this clone: What it binds is unknown.

Sequenced by immunoSEQ multiplex PCR; TCRdb stores in-frame clones only, minus some. The sample has 45,000 or so clones; just over 70% are singletons. Following an approximately eleven-day culture, CD4+ T cells were purified. Vaccine administered to participants consisted of two doses of either BNT162b2 or mRNA-1273. Absence of prior SARS-CoV-2 infection characterized the vaccine recipients, who showed negative nucleocapsid antibodies. The authors exchanged half the medium for IL-2 medium on days 3 and 7. General study points: In vaccinees who were healthy, merely 1 out of 255 vaccine-induced clones cross-reacted with common cold coronaviruses.

This TCR came from a human donor who received a COVID-19 vaccine. The source material was CD4+ T cells from PBMCs cultured without peptide, sampled after COVID-19 vaccination.

The CDR3 region has the DNA TGTGCCAGCAGCTTAGGGCTAGCGGGAGATTTGTTCTTC. Translation: CASSLGLAGDLFF. The chain is built from TRBV7-9 and TRBJ2-1, with 10 bases identical to TRBD2. The germline gives CDR1 SEHNR, CDR2 FQNEAQ (reference sequence). The CDR3 covers 13 residues. Trimming took 1 base from V and 15 from J; bases not matched to a gene: 6.